The 22 T cell receptor beta chains below come from one sample, sequenced in a study of OX40 agonist ivuxolimab in advanced cancers. The library was built by means of the immunoSEQ multiplex PCR assay. TCRdb holds this immuneACCESS table with in-frame rearrangements only. Some clones are missing; in checked studies, unresolved V genes explain under half, and the rest has no known cause. The sample yields 55,000 to 60,000 clones; 93% were counted once. Approximately 18% of the sample belongs to the ten largest clones. This material consisted of CD4+ or CD8+ T cells sorted from blood, taken in a trial of the OX40 agonist ivuxolimab. The receptors come from an adult with an advanced solid tumor such as melanoma, head and neck, liver or kidney cancer.

This clone ranks as medium-sized. The V and J genes are TRBV5-6 and TRBJ2-1; D is ambiguous. Germline V gene data show CDR1 as SGHDT and CDR2 as YYEEEE. The germline V and J ends were trimmed by 1 base and 9 bases, with 11 bases remaining between them. The CDR3 extends over 13 amino acids. CDR3 coding DNA: TGTGCCAGCAGCTTGACCAAAATCGGTGAGCAGTTCTTC. Residues: CASSLTKIGEQFF.

The V gene is TRBV11-2, the J gene TRBJ2-7; 7 positions agree with TRBD1. This CDR3 is 15 amino acids long. CDR1 and CDR2 (germline): SGHAT, FQNNGV. V lost 1 base and J lost 2; bases outside the gene matches: 5. The CDR3 region is CASSLVLGQAYEQYF. As DNA, the CDR3 is TGTGCCAGCAGCTTAGTACTCGGACAGGCCTACGAGCAGTACTTC.

The V and J genes are TRBV28 and TRBJ1-3; D uncertain. The CDR3 extends over 15 amino acids. Trimming stripped 4 bases from V and 0 bases from J, with 10 bases between. In germline, CDR1 is MDHEN, CDR2 SYDVKM. This CDR3 reads CASSYGLNSGNTIYF. CDR3 DNA: TGTGCCAGCAGTTACGGTTTAAACTCTGGAAACACCATATATTTT.

In this sample, this clone turned up once. The V call is TRBV5-1, the J call TRBJ2-1; a weak D match, TRBD1 (5 bases). Germline-derived CDR1 and CDR2 are SGHRS and YFSETQ. Trimming shortened V by 3 bases and J by 6 bases, and 13 bases separated the two germline ends. The CDR3 spans 14 residues. CDR3 sequence: CASSSDPRGNEQFF. CDR3 nucleotide sequence: TGCGCCAGCAGCTCGGACCCTAGGGGCAATGAGCAGTTCTTC.

The chain is built from TRBV27 and TRBJ2-1, with D possibly TRBD2 on 5 matching bases. CDR3 size: 13 residues. V lost 3 bases and J lost 5, with 8 bases in between. Looked up from germline, CDR1 is MNHEY and CDR2 is SMNVEV (reference sequence). CDR3 region: CASSFAGDNEQFF. CDR3 coding DNA: TGTGCCAGCAGTTTTGCCGGGGACAATGAGCAGTTCTTC.

This chain joins TRBV28 and TRBJ2-5; perhaps TRBD2 as D (6 bases). Germline V lookup: CDR1 MDHEN, CDR2 SYDVKM. The CDR3 has 17 amino acids. V shed 8 bases and J shed 4 bases, with 26 bases lying between them. The CDR3 protein is CASFPRVEGFGGETQYF. The CDR3 nucleotides are TGTGCCAGCTTCCCCCGGGTGGAGGGGTTCGGGGGAGAGACCCAGTACTTC. Combining the CDR3 with reference TRBV28 and TRBJ2-5 gives the whole variable domain DVKVTQSSRYLVKRTGEKVFLECVQDMDHENMFWYRQDPGLGLRLIYFSYDVKMKEKGDIPEGYSVSREKKERFSLILESASTNQTSMYLCASFPRVEGFGGETQYFGPGTRLLVL.

The chain carries TRBV27 and TRBJ1-1; tentative D call: TRBD1 (5 bases). Trimming stripped 3 bases from V and 2 bases from J, with 10 bases between. Germline V gene sequence: CDR1 MNHEY, CDR2 SMNVEV (reference sequence). The CDR3 runs 14 residues. In DNA, the CDR3 is TGTGCCAGCAGTTTTTTGACAGCCAACACTGAAGCTTTCTTT. Residues: CASSFLTANTEAFF.

This chain connects TRBV9 to TRBJ1-1, with 7 bases fitting TRBD1. Germline V lookup: CDR1 SGDLS, CDR2 YYNGEE. With 2 bases clipped from V and 1 base from J, the junction kept 11 bases outside the gene matches. This CDR3 has 17 residues. CDR3 region: CASSVGDSFEGNTEAFF. CDR3 in DNA: TGTGCCAGCAGCGTGGGGGACAGTTTCGAGGGGAACACTGAAGCTTTCTTT.

The V and J genes are TRBV7-6 and TRBJ1-1, with D hard to call. The germline V gene has CDR1 SGHVS and CDR2 FNYEAQ. Trimming left V 1 base short and J 2 bases short, with 5 bases between. The CDR3 consists of 13 residues. The DNA for the CDR3 is TGTGCCAGCAGCTTAGACAGTAACACTGAAGCTTTCTTT. This gives the protein CASSLDSNTEAFF.

This chain connects TRBV30 to TRBJ1-2; 7 bases align to TRBD1. This CDR3 has 16 amino acids. Per the germline V gene, CDR1 is GTSNPN and CDR2 is SVGIG (reference sequence). V gave up 5 bases and J gave up 3 bases; unmatched junction bases: 15. The CDR3 is CAWDGQVVGGHYGYTF. The CDR3 coding sequence is TGTGCCTGGGATGGACAGGTTGTAGGGGGACACTATGGCTACACCTTC.

V is TRBV5-6 and J is TRBJ2-7; 8 bases fit TRBD2. The CDR3 has 13 residues. The J segment lost 5 bases and the V segment lost 4 bases, leaving 5 bases of the junction unmatched. The germline V gene encodes CDR1 SGHDT and CDR2 YYEEEE. The CDR3 here is CASSPGLGNEQYF. The DNA for the CDR3 is TGTGCCAGCAGCCCGGGACTAGGGAACGAGCAGTACTTC.

This clone showed up just a few times. This sequence joins TRBV19 and TRBJ1-5; D remains unclear. CDR1 is LNHDA, CDR2 SQIVND, per germline (reference sequence). V was shortened by 1 base and J by 9 bases, with 16 bases between the two germline ends. This CDR3 is built from 15 residues. Here the CDR3 reads CASSIGPGPNWPQHF. CDR3 DNA: TGTGCCAGTAGTATAGGGCCAGGCCCTAATTGGCCCCAGCATTTT.

The chain uses TRBV9 and TRBJ2-3, with D uncertain. Trimming shortened V by 2 bases and J by 1 base, and 5 bases separated the two germline ends. This CDR3 contains 13 residues. Germline CDR1 SGDLS, CDR2 YYNGEE. The CDR3 region has the DNA TGTGCCAGCAGCGTGCAGGGCACAGATACGCAGTATTTT. It codes for CASSVQGTDTQYF.

The genes are TRBV5-5 and TRBJ1-5; TRBD1 might be the D (6 bases). CDR3 length equals 16 residues. Trimming took 1 base from V and 0 from J, leaving 11 bases between them. Germline assignment: CDR1 SGHKS and CDR2 YYEKEE (reference sequence). The CDR3 region has the DNA TGTGCCAGCAGCTTGACTCGCAGGGGTAGCAATCAGCCCCAGCATTTT. This sequence encodes CASSLTRRGSNQPQHF.

This rearrangement joins TRBV15 to TRBJ1-5; 7 bases agree with TRBD1. The CDR3 runs 17 residues. Germline V gene sequence: CDR1 LNHNV, CDR2 YYDKDF (reference sequence). V dropped 0 bases and J dropped 4; count of bases not matched to a gene: 9. The CDR3 loop reads CATSREWQGVGNQPQHF. The CDR3 nucleotides read TGTGCCACCAGCAGAGAGTGGCAGGGGGTGGGGAATCAGCCCCAGCATTTT.

The genes are TRBV7-8 and TRBJ2-3; D may correspond to TRBD1 or TRBD2 (6 bases each). The V gene lost 5 bases and the J gene lost 5 bases, with 23 bases spanning the gap. The CDR3 has 17 residues. CDR1 and CDR2 (germline): SGHVS, FQNEAQ. CDR3 coding DNA: TGTGCCAGCAGCCTAGGCCACGGGGCAGGGGAGGAAGATACGCAGTATTTT. As protein: CASSLGHGAGEEDTQYF. The full variable domain, in which reference TRBV7-8 and TRBJ2-3 provide the parts outside the CDR3, is GAGVSQSPRYKVAKRGQDVALRCDPISGHVSLFWYQQALGQGPEFLTYFQNEAQLDKSGLPSDRFFAERPEGSVSTLKIQRTQQEDSAVYLCASSLGHGAGEEDTQYFGPGTRLTVL.

The V call is TRBV5-6, the J call TRBJ2-3, with D uncertain. CDR3 size: 14 residues. Germline-derived CDR1 and CDR2 are SGHDT and YYEEEE. V lost 0 bases, J lost 5 bases, and 10 bases lay in between. CDR3 loop: CASSLGYGVDTQYF. CDR3 nucleotides: TGTGCCAGCAGCTTGGGTTACGGAGTAGATACGCAGTATTTT.

On this clone itself: Compared with germline, one end of the junction differs, possibly owing to a read error. V and J are TRBV9 and TRBJ2-7; D is unclear. Germline CDR1 SGDLS, CDR2 YYNGEE. The CDR3 has 11 amino acids. The chain's CDR3 is CASSSSHEQYF. The CDR3 nucleotides read TGTGCCAGCAGCTCCTCCCACGAGCAGTACTTC. Together with reference TRBV9 and TRBJ2-7, the CDR3 gives the full variable domain: DSGVTQTPKHLITATGQRVTLRCSPRSGDLSVYWYQQSLDQGLQFLIQYYNGEERAKGNILERFSAQQFPDLHSELNLSSLELGDSALYFCASSSSHEQYFGPGTRLTVT.

J is TRBJ2-2 and V is TRBV9; no clear D gene. The germline V and J ends were trimmed by 0 bases and 3 bases, with 15 bases remaining between them. This CDR3 region has 17 residues. CDR1 and CDR2 from the germline V gene are SGDLS and YYNGEE. The chain's CDR3 is CASSVESLVEYTGELFF. The DNA for the CDR3 is TGTGCCAGCAGCGTAGAGAGTCTAGTAGAATACACCGGGGAGCTGTTTTTT.

The rearrangement links TRBV27 to TRBJ2-5; 14 bases line up with TRBD2. The germline V gene has CDR1 MNHEY and CDR2 SMNVEV (reference sequence). The trim removed 5 bases at V and 7 bases at J, leaving 6 bases unmatched. The length of the CDR3 is 15 residues. The CDR3 loop reads CASSPGLAGVVTQYF. For the CDR3, the DNA is TGTGCCAGCAGTCCGGGACTAGCGGGAGTTGTGACCCAGTACTTC.

The chain has TRBV13 and TRBJ1-3; 10 bases agree with TRBD1. The CDR3 contains 15 residues. Germline CDR1 is PRHDT and CDR2 is FYEKMQ (reference sequence). The V segment lost 8 bases and the J segment 3 bases; nucleotides outside the gene matches: 7. The CDR3 DNA is TGTGCCAGCTTCCTCCGGGACAGGGGTGGAAACACCATATATTTT. This translates into CASFLRDRGGNTIYF. Based on the CDR3 plus reference TRBV13 and TRBJ1-3, the full variable domain is AAGVIQSPRHLIKEKRETATLKCYPIPRHDTVYWYQQGPGQDPQFLISFYEKMQSDKGSIPDRFSAQQFSDYHSELNMSSLELGDSALYFCASFLRDRGGNTIYFGEGSWLTVV.

The genes are TRBV7-9 and TRBJ2-7, with D unresolved. Deletions cut 5 bases from V and 2 bases from J, with 10 bases between. This CDR3 spans 13 amino acids. Germline CDR1 reads SEHNR; CDR2 reads FQNEAQ (reference sequence). The CDR3 DNA follows: TGTGCCAGCAGCGCGACCTGGGCCTACGAGCAGTACTTC. Its translation: CASSATWAYEQYF.